Presented here are 6 T cell receptor beta chains from one specimen sequenced in a study of blood T cell repertoires in COVID-19. Generated by immunoSEQ multiplex PCR, the TCRdb table keeps only in-frame clones and is missing some. This sample carries under 300,000 clones, over 80% of them seen once, and the ten largest clones take roughly 3.7%. Sequenced input: peripheral blood. The receptors shown here come from a woman in her thirties or forties with acute or convalescent COVID-19.

This sequence joins TRBV6-5 and TRBJ2-7; possibly TRBD1 for D (6 bases). Looked up from germline, CDR1 is MNHEY and CDR2 is SVGAGI. This CDR3 has 13 residues. V lost 4 bases and J 2 bases, leaving 9 bases between the germline ends. CDR3 protein: CASSWDTTYEQYV. DNA for the CDR3: TGTGCCAGCAGTTGGGACACCACCTACGAGCAGTACGTC.

CDR3 sequence reads: CATSGTGASSEKLFF. CDR3 DNA: TGTGCCACCAGTGGGACAGGGGCAAGTAGCGAAAAACTGTTTTTT. V usage is TRBV24-1 and J usage is TRBJ1-4, with TRBD1 matching over 9 bases. The V gene's germline CDR1 is KGHDR and CDR2 SFDVKD. The ends lost 5 bases at V and 8 bases at J; junction bases unmatched: 8. CDR3 size: 15 residues.

J is TRBJ1-1 and V is TRBV19, with D tentatively TRBD1 (5 bases). The CDR3 contains 14 residues. Looked up from germline, CDR1 is LNHDA and CDR2 is SQIVND (reference sequence). V was shortened by 6 bases and J by 6 bases, with 17 bases between the two germline ends. The CDR3 DNA follows: TGTGCCAGTAGCACTCAGGGTCTTAACCCTGAAGCTTTCTTT. It specifies CASSTQGLNPEAFF.

V usage is TRBV6-5 and J usage is TRBJ2-7; 10 bases agree with TRBD2. Trimming took 6 bases from V and 3 from J; bases not matched to a gene: 8. Germline-derived CDR1 and CDR2 are MNHEY and SVGAGI. The CDR3 has 15 residues. The CDR3 nucleotides read TGTGCCAGCAGCAACCTAGCGGGGGAAATCTACGAGCAGTACGTC. This gives the protein CASSNLAGEIYEQYV.

V gene TRBV7-2 combines with J gene TRBJ2-1; TRBD2 agrees at 9 bases. The CDR3 contains 17 residues. Per germline, CDR1 SGHTA and CDR2 FQGNSA. J was trimmed by 6 bases and V by 5 bases; bases with no gene match: 14. This CDR3 is CASSPSGGPIRANEQFF. DNA of the CDR3: TGTGCCAGCAGCCCCAGCGGGGGGCCGATAAGGGCCAATGAGCAGTTCTTC.

The genes are TRBV6-6 and TRBJ2-5; D is possibly TRBD2 (6 bases). V lost 3 bases and J 4 bases, leaving 9 bases between the germline ends. Looked up from germline, CDR1 is MNHNY and CDR2 is SVGAGI (reference sequence). This CDR3 contains 13 residues. DNA for the CDR3: TGTGCCAGCAGTTATCAGGGAGGAGAGACCCAGTACTTC. It codes for CASSYQGGETQYF.